This TCR beta chain was identified during a study of CD8+ T cells in alopecia areata. Treatment denoted: oral pan-JAK inhibitor, 5-10 mg twice daily. cDNA serving as the sequencing template came from extracted, reverse transcribed RNA. Sequencing was performed with immunoSEQ multiplex PCR; in TCRdb, only in-frame clones are kept and a portion is missing. This table holds about 280,000 clones, over 45% found once. The CDR3 covers 13 residues. Looked up from germline, CDR1 is PRHDT and CDR2 is FYEKMQ (reference sequence). The V end was cut by 3 bases, the J end by 3 bases, with 8 bases between. The chain is built from TRBV13 and TRBJ1-2; D gene ambiguous. This sequence was found in a human donor with alopecia areata. The specimen comprised CD4+ T cells sorted from blood, sampled at week 24, from a patient treated with tofacitinib. The CDR3 DNA follows: TGTGCCAGCAGCTTTAACTGGGACTATGGCTACACCTTC. Translated: CASSFNWDYGYTF. Full variable domain (outside the CDR3, taken from reference TRBV13 and TRBJ1-2): AAGVIQSPRHLIKEKRETATLKCYPIPRHDTVYWYQQGPGQDPQFLISFYEKMQSDKGSIPDRFSAQQFSDYHSELNMSSLELGDSALYFCASSFNWDYGYTFGSGTRLTVV.